This T cell receptor beta chain came from a study of post-analysis software for immune sequencing data. Study in general: The disease courses covered relapsing-remitting, secondary progressive and progressive-relapsing multiple sclerosis.

Broader study findings: Controls significantly exceeded multiple sclerosis patients in normalized Chao1 diversity. F measure grouped same-batch samples tightly together. Higher frequency in patients than in controls was seen for roughly five TRBV segments, with TRBV5-6, TRBV5-1 and TRBV20-1 among them.

A remark on this clonotype: Its antigen is undetermined.

Unique molecular identifiers tagged the TCR beta cDNA libraries. From roughly 1 to 10 million T cells, roughly 540,000 cDNA molecules were obtained. One entry per CDR3 protein results from TCRdb running MiXCR on the PCR reads. The sample holds 800,000 to 950,000 distinct CDR3 sequences; about 53% are singletons and the top ten take over 4%. V lost 3 bases and J lost 5; bases outside the gene matches: 7. There are 16 residues in the CDR3. From germline, CDR1 is DFQATT and CDR2 SNEGSKA (reference sequence). The rearrangement uses TRBV20-1 and TRBJ2-3; 14 positions agree with TRBD2. The sequence was collected from a girl aged 5-17 years with multiple sclerosis. Sequenced input: blood. CDR3 in amino acids: CSARPTSGGARDTQYF. For the CDR3, the DNA is TGCAGTGCTAGGCCGACTAGCGGGGGGGCAAGAGATACGCAGTATTTT.